This T cell receptor beta chain was captured by sequencing in a study of shared clonotypes between healthy human individuals (dated by TCRdb to about 2020). For context, the study as a whole: The cohort included three men and two women between 18 and 49 years of age. Per donor, three plates each were used for CD4 naive and CD4 memory, two for CD8 naive, and one for CD8 memory. Different laboratories and diverse techniques were used to prepare libraries and sequence TCR repertoires, to increase sequencing depth and limit assay-specific biases. To estimate repertoire size and how much clonotypes are shared between individuals, the study performed deep sequencing of blood TCR repertoires from five healthy adults. Leukapheresis yielded between about 0.94 and 10 billion PBMCs per donor. Here is what the overall study found, with its caveats: Pairwise subsampling indicated that sequencing depth was expected to affect the degree of clonotype sharing among donors. Across a handful of donors, 5% to 6% of naive CD4, around 3.3% of naive CD8, 2.3% of memory CD4, and about 0.44% of memory CD8 clonotypes were shared. Naive subsets generally had larger estimated clonotype richness than memory subsets. Clonotypes shared by all four sorted-subset donors showed higher generation probabilities than non-shared clonotypes. Because the study included only a small number of donors, the genetic and exposure-history diversity represented was limited. Sampling was restricted to blood, and TCR repertoires in tissue are likely to differ from TCR repertoires in blood. Incomplete sequencing was indicated by rarefaction of sorted-subset datasets, despite the large sequencing depth.

In regard to this clone: Its antigen remains undetermined. No base qualities exist here, and no much larger clone lies one base off it.

V loses 8 bases at its end and J loses 8 bases; junction bases beyond the gene matches: 7. CDR1 and CDR2 are read off the germline V gene as MDHEN and SYDVKM. The CDR3 holds 13 amino acids from the cysteine to the phenylalanine. The CDR3 DNA has 39 bases and is translated from base 1. Donors were healthy HIV-negative adults with no recently reported acute infections or vaccinations. Only Caucasian adults living in Nashville, Tennessee, USA were represented among the donors. CD4+ T cells were enriched through magnetic negative selection, after which naive cells were positively selected on CD45RA and the remaining negative fraction served as the memory subset. After blood collection by leukapheresis, PBMCs were isolated using Ficoll-Histopaque density gradient centrifugation and then cryopreserved in the vapor phase of liquid nitrogen. Analytical flow cytometry was used to check the purity and quantity of each magnetically sorted T cell population. Genomic DNA was isolated from every sorted fraction and measured by UV absorbance on a Nanodrop 2000c.

Using the deep immunoSEQ assay, TCR CDR3 regions were amplified from genomic DNA by multiplex PCR. Extracted genomic DNA from each cell subset was spread evenly across all wells of several immunoSEQ 96-well plates, with each plate serving as a replicate. For sorted subsets, each replicate PCR was loaded with about 0.2 ug genomic DNA, equivalent to 30,000 or so T cell genomes. The purified libraries were quantified using a Qubit 3.0 fluorometer, sized with a Bioanalyzer 2100, and then quantified again using the KAPA Library Quantification kit. Every immunoSEQ 96-well plate was sequenced on a dedicated single-read 150-cycle Illumina NextSeq 550 flow cell. Per the original workflow: Because the immunoSEQ output included only junctional sequences and no quality scores, the filtering could not be the same as the filtering used for full-length reads. To assign V/J genes and CDR3, sequences were annotated using PyIR, a Python wrapper for IgBLAST v1.9, with IMGT germline references. Reads with weak V/J assignments (E-value above 1e-6), missing CDR3, stop codons, out-of-frame junctions, or ambiguous translated residues were removed. V3J clonotypes were defined as sequences sharing the same inferred V gene, J gene, and CDR3 amino acid sequence. Percentage overlap between repertoires was computed as shared unique clonotypes divided by the size of the smaller repertoire. Repertoire richness was assessed with RTK rarefaction, the Chao1 estimator, and Recon v2.1 estimates of unobserved clonotypes. OLGA was used to compute generation probabilities for all TCRbeta clonotypes that the gDNA method yielded from a few donors. Not all clones reach the TCRdb copy of this immuneACCESS table, which keeps in-frame sequences only. Checked studies attribute under half of the gap to unresolved V genes and leave the rest unexplained. V, J and clone size derive from that table, while D and trimming were established from the DNA sequence. This sample holds 600,000 to 750,000 clones; roughly two thirds were observed only once. Around 1.7% of the sample belongs to the ten largest clones.

The receptor was isolated from a woman under 40 in good health. Specimen: memory CD4+ T cells sorted from blood. The cell subset or site label, read with the paper, signifies: CD45RA-negative fraction. The chain joins TRBV28 to TRBJ1-4; 8 middle bases align to TRBD1. The CDR3 region: CASQRQGIEKLFF. The DNA reads as follows: TGTGCCAGCCAAAGACAGGGGATCGAAAAACTGTTTTTT. When the CDR3 is completed using the reference TRBV28 and TRBJ1-4 genes on either side, the full variable domain is DVKVTQSSRYLVKRTGEKVFLECVQDMDHENMFWYRQDPGLGLRLIYFSYDVKMKEKGDIPEGYSVSREKKERFSLILESASTNQTSMYLCASQRQGIEKLFFGSGTQLSVL.